This entry describes one T cell receptor beta chain. These data are taken from a study of T cell changes during pregnancy in multiple sclerosis. This table comes from immunoSEQ multiplex PCR, and its TCRdb copy is limited to in-frame clones, with some not included. The sample records fewer than 25,000 clones, about 89% being singletons. The CDR3 consists of 16 residues. Per the germline V gene, CDR1 is SGHTA and CDR2 is FQGNSA. V lost 1 base and J 8 bases, leaving 15 bases between the germline ends. This sequence was found in a female donor in good health, enrolled as a control in a pregnancy study. Sample: CD4+ T cells from peripheral blood mononuclear cells, taken in the third trimester of pregnancy. J is TRBJ1-6 and V is TRBV7-2, with D unresolved. CDR3 coding DNA: TGTGCCAGCAGCTTAGAGGCAGGCCGGAGGGATTCACCCCTCCACTTT. Its translation: CASSLEAGRRDSPLHF.